This T cell receptor beta chain was sequenced for a study of T cells after yellow fever vaccination. Study-level findings and limits: Abundant clonotypes from the bulk population could get into FACS-sorted repertoires as contaminants. Although the secondary response was weaker, it peaked faster, at day 5 versus 15.

Germline CDR1 reads SGHRS; CDR2 reads YFSETQ. This CDR3 comprises 14 residues. The V gene lost 5 bases and the J gene lost 3 bases, with 13 bases spanning the gap. Template switching by 5'RACE produced TCR cDNA, adding a universal primer site and UMIs. TCRdb used MiXCR to reprocess the 5' RACE reads, holding one entry per CDR3 protein. This table has a few hundred thousand distinct CDR3 sequences, over 3.5% appearing once. Many counts were recorded for this clonotype. The antigen is unknown. This chain uses TRBV5-1 with TRBJ2-3; D unresolved. Sample: PBMCs, taken 15 days after the yellow fever booster vaccination. This clonotype was obtained from a young man who received the YFV17D yellow fever vaccine. CDR3 sequence: CASSMAARTDTQYF. In DNA form, the CDR3 reads TGCGCCAGCAGTATGGCCGCTCGAACAGATACGCAGTATTTT.